This T cell receptor beta chain was recovered during a study of blood T cell repertoires in COVID-19. The CDR3 runs 16 residues. The junction had 10 bases not matched to a gene; V was cut back by 7 bases and J by 0 bases. Germline V gene sequence: CDR1 SGHRS, CDR2 YFSETQ. Sequencing used immunoSEQ multiplex PCR; TCRdb keeps in-frame clones, though not all of them. This table holds over 200,000 clones, around 90% found once. This clone appeared a single time. The chain couples TRBV5-1 to TRBJ2-1; TRBD1 aligns across 7 bases. The sequenced sample consisted of PBMCs or T cells enriched from blood (not recorded which). This receptor was taken from a man aged 25 to 40 who had been exposed to COVID-19. The CDR3 DNA reads TGCGCCAGCGGATTAACAGGGGCCAGCTCCTACAATGAGCAGTTCTTC. The encoded protein is CASGLTGASSYNEQFF.